This TCR beta chain was obtained from a study of sequential checkpoint blockade in melanoma. Study information: Arm A got nivolumab then ipilimumab; arm B the reverse, 1:1. After both sequences, patients received maintenance nivolumab.

Germline-derived CDR1 and CDR2 are SGDLS and YYNGEE. V trimming: 6 bases; J trimming: 4 bases; junction bases outside the gene matches: 9. This CDR3 is built from 15 residues. Regarding treatment: randomized to nivolumab then ipilimumab (arm A) or the reverse (arm B). None of the patients previously received DNA-damaging chemotherapy. Libraries were prepared by immunoSEQ multiplex PCR; TCRdb keeps only in-frame clonotypes and omits some of them. The sample records tens of thousands of clones, 86% being singletons. The receptor was isolated from a human donor with melanoma. The sample was CD8+ T cells sorted from blood (inferred from file names), taken from a patient given nivolumab and ipilimumab in sequence. This chain links TRBV9 with TRBJ2-5; 10 nucleotides align to TRBD1. The CDR3 coding sequence is TGTGCCAGCACAGGGGGACAGGGGTTTGGAGAGACCCAGTACTTC. Protein product: CASTGGQGFGETQYF.